The clone carrying this T cell receptor beta chain was found once. No antigen is known for it. The CDR3 totals 16 residues. Looked up from germline, CDR1 is KGHSH and CDR2 is LQKENI. Trimming took 0 bases from V and 0 from J; bases not matched to a gene: 2. These data originate in a study of cytomegalovirus exposure and HLA in healthy donors. The study's findings and limits: In a later analysis, most CMV-associated TCR beta chains appeared HLA-restricted. Some highly shared sequence variants likely arose as a pipeline artifact. Association with HLA alleles at 0.05 false discovery rate was found for around 15,000 TCR beta sequences in a later analysis.

The PCR made use of 60 Vbeta and 13 Jbeta primers. TCRdb's table, derived via immunoSEQ multiplex PCR, lists solely in-frame clones and lacks some. The repertoire has approximately 130,000 clones, about 73% of them found once; the top ten carry just under 6.5%. All the people who gave samples were healthy bone marrow donors. This receptor was identified in a woman in her thirties or forties in good health and CMV-seronegative. This sequence joins TRBV18 and TRBJ2-1; TRBD2 aligns across 7 bases. The sequencing sample was made of PBMCs. CDR3 DNA: TGTGCCAGCTCACCACCGGGAGGGAGCTCCTACAATGAGCAGTTCTTC. Its translation: CASSPPGGSSYNEQFF.